Below are 2 T cell receptor beta chains sequenced from a single sample in a study of response to subunit inactivated influenza vaccine. TCRdb re-called the RT-PCR reads through MiXCR, storing one row per CDR3 protein. Among about 170,000 distinct CDR3 sequences, about 10% were seen once, and the ten largest hold around 40%. The material was CD8+ T cells sorted from PBMCs, obtained roughly 24 months after vaccination. The receptors shown here come from a man between 50 and 70 years old who received an inactivated influenza vaccine.

The sample holds a few counts of this clonotype. J is TRBJ2-2 and V is TRBV29-1, with unresolved D. Trimming removed 6 bases from V and 3 bases from J, with 8 bases in between. Germline CDR1 SQVTM, CDR2 ANQGSEA. The CDR3 has 12 amino acids. CDR3: CSVRWDTGELFF. In DNA form, the CDR3 reads TGCAGCGTCCGATGGGACACCGGGGAGCTGTTTTTT.

This clonotype was counted ten times or more. The rearrangement joins TRBV4-2 to TRBJ1-2; TRBD1 might be the D (6 bases). The CDR3 spans 17 residues. The germline V and J ends were trimmed by 6 bases and 4 bases, with 24 bases remaining between them. Germline CDR1 and CDR2: LGHNA and YNFKEQ. The CDR3 region has the DNA TGTGCCAGCAGTCCAATCGCCGGGGGCGCGAAGAGCTATGGCTACACCTTC. Its translation is CASSPIAGGAKSYGYTF.